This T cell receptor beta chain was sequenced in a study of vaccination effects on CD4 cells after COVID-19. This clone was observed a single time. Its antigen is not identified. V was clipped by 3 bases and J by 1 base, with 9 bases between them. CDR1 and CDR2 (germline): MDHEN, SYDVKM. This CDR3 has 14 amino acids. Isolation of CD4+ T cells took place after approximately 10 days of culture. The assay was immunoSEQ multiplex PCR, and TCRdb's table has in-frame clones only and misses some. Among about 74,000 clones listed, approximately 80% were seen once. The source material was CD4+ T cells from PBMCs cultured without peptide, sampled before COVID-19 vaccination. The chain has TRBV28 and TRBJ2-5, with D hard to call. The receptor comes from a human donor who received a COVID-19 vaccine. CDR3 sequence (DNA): TGTGCCAGCAGTTTTTCAGACCGCCAAGAGACCCAGTACTTC. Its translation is CASSFSDRQETQYF.